Below, 19 T cell receptor beta chains from the same sample are listed, as sequenced in a study of shared clonotypes between healthy human individuals. Some clones are missing from TCRdb's copy, which holds only in-frame ones; the method was immunoSEQ multiplex PCR. Counted here are around 720,000 clones, 73% occurring once; the ten biggest clones make up around 1.8%. Sequencing input: memory CD4+ T cells sorted from blood. Subset denoted: CD45RA-negative fraction. The source of these receptors is a woman in her twenties or thirties in good health.

This chain uses TRBV5-1 with TRBJ1-1; perhaps TRBD1 as D (6 bases). Germline V lookup: CDR1 SGHRS, CDR2 YFSETQ. CDR3 length: 16 amino acids. V lost 1 base and J 0 bases, leaving 13 bases between the germline ends. This CDR3 is CASSLFGQSMNTEAFF. As DNA, the CDR3 is TGCGCCAGCAGCTTGTTTGGACAGAGCATGAACACTGAAGCTTTCTTT. Looking up the rest from reference TRBV5-1 and TRBJ1-1 gives the full variable domain: KAGVTQTPRYLIKTRGQQVTLSCSPISGHRSVSWYQQTPGQGLQFLFEYFSETQRNKGNFPGRFSGRQFSNSRSEMNVSTLELGDSALYLCASSLFGQSMNTEAFFGQGTRLTVV.

This clone was seen a few times. The genes are TRBV4-1 and TRBJ2-2; 7 bases fit TRBD2. V trimming: 2 bases; J trimming: 1 base; junction bases outside the gene matches: 10. Germline-derived CDR1 and CDR2 are MGHRA and YSYEKL. The CDR3 has 18 amino acids. CDR3 nucleotide sequence: TGCGCCAGCAGCCAACCGGGGGGAGGGCTCGGGAACACCGGGGAGCTGTTTTTT. Translation: CASSQPGGGLGNTGELFF.

The chain carries TRBV2 and TRBJ2-3; D is unresolved. CDR3 length equals 12 residues. Germline CDR1 is SNHLY and CDR2 is FYNNEI. V gave up 9 bases and J gave up 1 base, with 8 bases separating them. As DNA, the CDR3 is TGTGCCAGAGCTACCCGCACAGATACGCAGTATTTT. The encoded protein is CARATRTDTQYF.

This clone was found a few times. The chain is built from TRBV6-1 and TRBJ2-3, with D possibly being TRBD2 (6 bases). The CDR3 length is 15 residues. Germline CDR1 MNHNS, CDR2 SASEGT. With 6 bases removed from V and 5 bases from J, the gap between germline ends came to 18 bases. The CDR3 spells CASRGGRPGGDTQYF. In DNA, the CDR3 is TGTGCCAGCAGGGGGGGACGGCCGGGTGGAGATACGCAGTATTTT.

This chain connects TRBV2 to TRBJ2-1, with 9 bases matching TRBD2. With 6 bases clipped from V and 8 bases from J, the junction kept 11 bases outside the gene matches. The germline V gene encodes CDR1 SNHLY and CDR2 FYNNEI. The CDR3 has 15 amino acids. CDR3 in amino acids: CASRLAGAQNDEQFF. Here the CDR3 DNA reads TGTGCCAGCAGATTAGCGGGAGCTCAGAATGATGAGCAGTTCTTC.

The V gene is TRBV29-1, the J gene TRBJ2-1; 7 bases match TRBD2. This CDR3 has 14 amino acids. V trimming: 7 bases; J trimming: 9 bases; junction bases outside the gene matches: 15. Germline V gene sequence: CDR1 SQVTM, CDR2 ANQGSEA. The CDR3 is CSANQRGSLSEQFF. The CDR3 region has the DNA TGCAGCGCCAATCAGCGGGGCAGCCTTAGTGAGCAGTTCTTC.

This clone was observed a handful of times. The J gene is TRBJ1-1, the V gene TRBV30; D perhaps matches TRBD1 (5 bases). This CDR3 has 12 residues. V dropped 5 bases and J dropped 3 bases, with 10 bases sitting between them. Germline-derived CDR1 and CDR2 are GTSNPN and SVGIG (reference sequence). The DNA for the CDR3 is TGTGCCTGGGCGGGGGAGGACACTGAAGCTTTCTTT. As protein: CAWAGEDTEAFF.

The V gene is TRBV18, the J gene TRBJ2-5; 14 bases are a match to TRBD2. From germline, CDR1 is KGHSH and CDR2 LQKENI. CDR3 length equals 18 residues. Germline trimming cut 3 bases from V and 2 bases from J; bases unmatched to any gene: 8. This chain's CDR3 is CASSPPGLAGAGQETQYF. CDR3 nucleotides: TGTGCCAGCTCACCCCCGGGACTAGCGGGAGCGGGACAAGAGACCCAGTACTTC.

The chain uses TRBV5-1 and TRBJ1-3; D ambiguous. V was shortened by 4 bases and J by 2 bases, with 13 bases between the two germline ends. This CDR3 spans 15 amino acids. Germline-derived CDR1 and CDR2 are SGHRS and YFSETQ. The CDR3 DNA follows: TGCGCCAGCAGCCCCGGAGGGTCACCTGGAAACACCATATATTTT. This gives the protein CASSPGGSPGNTIYF. The full variable domain, with the rest looked up from reference TRBV5-1 and TRBJ1-3, is KAGVTQTPRYLIKTRGQQVTLSCSPISGHRSVSWYQQTPGQGLQFLFEYFSETQRNKGNFPGRFSGRQFSNSRSEMNVSTLELGDSALYLCASSPGGSPGNTIYFGEGSWLTVV.

This chain links TRBV6-5 with TRBJ1-1; weak D call: TRBD1 (5 bases). This CDR3 comprises 16 residues. Germline CDR1 MNHEY, CDR2 SVGAGI. Trimming removed 2 bases at V and 1 base at J, with 14 bases between. The CDR3: CASSYGHARANTEAFF. In DNA, the CDR3 is TGTGCCAGCAGTTACGGACACGCACGGGCGAACACTGAAGCTTTCTTT.

V and J are TRBV7-9 and TRBJ2-1; 8 nucleotides line up with TRBD1. Germline CDR1 is SEHNR and CDR2 is FQNEAQ (reference sequence). Trimming removed 1 base from V and 5 bases from J; junction bases left unmatched: 4. CDR3 length: 15 amino acids. The chain's CDR3 is CASSLGQGWDNEQFF. CDR3 nucleotide sequence: TGTGCCAGCAGCTTAGGACAGGGGTGGGACAATGAGCAGTTCTTC.

The chain is built from TRBV2 and TRBJ2-2, with 7 bases lining up with TRBD2. The germline V gene encodes CDR1 SNHLY and CDR2 FYNNEI. V shed 6 bases, J shed 1 base, and the junction held 8 bases outside the gene matches. The CDR3 contains 16 residues. The CDR3 DNA sequence: TGTGCCAGCAGACCCGGCGGGGGAGGGAACACCGGGGAGCTGTTTTTT. Amino acid sequence: CASRPGGGGNTGELFF.

This chain links TRBV15 with TRBJ2-1; D call uncertain. Trimming took 0 bases from V and 5 from J, leaving 8 bases between them. The CDR3 is made up of 14 amino acids. Germline V gives CDR1 LNHNV, CDR2 YYDKDF (reference sequence). CDR3 coding DNA: TGTGCCACCAGCAGAGATGCACCAAACAATGAGCAGTTCTTC. Translating gives CATSRDAPNNEQFF.

CDR3 in DNA: TGCGCCAGCAGCTTGGTCGGACAGTCCTCCTACGAGCAGTACTTC. Encoded protein: CASSLVGQSSYEQYF. The V call is TRBV5-1, the J call TRBJ2-7, with D possibly being TRBD1 (6 bases). The ends were cut back, 0 bases at V and 0 bases at J, with 10 bases in the middle. Germline V gene lookup returns CDR1 SGHRS and CDR2 YFSETQ. This CDR3 is built from 15 residues.

This clone was seen many times. The gene calls are TRBV28 and TRBJ1-3; no clear D. Germline CDR1 MDHEN, CDR2 SYDVKM. Trimming pared 6 bases from V and 2 bases from J, leaving 5 bases between. The CDR3 length is 12 residues. CDR3 in DNA: TGTGCCAGCAGCTGGACTGGAAACACCATATATTTT. It translates to CASSWTGNTIYF.

This clone was seen ten or more times. This chain's CDR3 is CASSLGQGWEAFF. CDR3 in DNA: TGTGCCAGCAGCTTGGGACAGGGATGGGAAGCTTTCTTT. The rearrangement joins TRBV5-8 to TRBJ1-1; 7 bases line up with TRBD1. V lost 0 bases to trimming and J lost 8 bases; unmatched junction nucleotides: 4. This CDR3 comprises 13 residues. In germline, CDR1 is SGHTS, CDR2 YDEGEE. The full variable domain, its missing parts supplied by reference TRBV5-8 and TRBJ1-1, is EAGVTQSPTHLIKTRGQQATLRCSPISGHTSVYWYQQALGLGLQFLLWYDEGEERNRGNFPPRFSGRQFPNYSSELNVNALELEDSALYLCASSLGQGWEAFFGQGTRLTVV.

This clone was observed a single time. This chain uses TRBV11-2 with TRBJ2-7; no clear D gene. Per germline, CDR1 SGHAT and CDR2 FQNNGV. V gave up 2 bases and J gave up 6 bases, with 2 bases separating them. This CDR3 has 10 residues. The CDR3 spells CASSLREQYF. CDR3 nucleotides: TGTGCCAGCAGCTTACGCGAGCAGTACTTC.

The V and J genes are TRBV10-2 and TRBJ1-5; 7 nucleotides line up with TRBD1. Unmatched junction bases numbered 2, after V lost 2 bases and J lost 4 bases. CDR3 size: 14 residues. In germline, CDR1 is WSHSY, CDR2 SAAADI. The CDR3 spells CASSEAGGNQPQHF. In nucleotides, the CDR3 is TGCGCCAGCAGTGAGGCAGGGGGGAATCAGCCCCAGCATTTT.

The chain couples TRBV7-2 to TRBJ2-2; D not certain. V lost 4 bases and J 4 bases, leaving 7 bases between the germline ends. This CDR3 is built from 13 residues. Germline assignment: CDR1 SGHTA and CDR2 FQGNSA. DNA of the CDR3: TGTGCCAGCAGCTCGAGGAGCACCGGGGAGCTGTTTTTT. As protein: CASSSRSTGELFF.